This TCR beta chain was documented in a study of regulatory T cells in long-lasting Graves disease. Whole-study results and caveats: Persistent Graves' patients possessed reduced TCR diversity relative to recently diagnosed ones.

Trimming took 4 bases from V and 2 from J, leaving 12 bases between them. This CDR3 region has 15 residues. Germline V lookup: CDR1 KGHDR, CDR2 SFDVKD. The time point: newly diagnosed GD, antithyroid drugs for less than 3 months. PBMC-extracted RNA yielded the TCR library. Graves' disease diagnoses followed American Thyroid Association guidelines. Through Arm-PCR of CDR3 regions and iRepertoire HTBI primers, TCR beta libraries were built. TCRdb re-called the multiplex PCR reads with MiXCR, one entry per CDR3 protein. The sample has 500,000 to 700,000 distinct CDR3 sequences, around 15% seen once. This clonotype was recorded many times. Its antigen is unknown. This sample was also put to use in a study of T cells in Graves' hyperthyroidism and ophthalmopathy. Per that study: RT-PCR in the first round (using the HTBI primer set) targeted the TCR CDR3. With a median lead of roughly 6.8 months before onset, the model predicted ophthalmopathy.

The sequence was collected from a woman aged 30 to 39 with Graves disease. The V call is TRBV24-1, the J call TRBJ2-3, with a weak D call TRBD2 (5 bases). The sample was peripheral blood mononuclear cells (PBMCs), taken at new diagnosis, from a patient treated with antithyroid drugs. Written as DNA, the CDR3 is TGTGCCACCAGTGACGGGAACCTCAACACAGATACGCAGTATTTT. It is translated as CATSDGNLNTDTQYF.